One sample yielded the 18 T cell receptor beta chains listed below, sequenced in a study of T cell responses to AZD1222 COVID-19 vaccine. Assay used: immunoSEQ multiplex PCR; TCRdb lists only in-frame clones, some missing. The sample carries 150,000 to 200,000 clones, approximately 90% recorded once. The source material was peripheral blood, sampled 28 days after the second dose of the MenACWY control vaccine. These receptors came from an adult who received the MenACWY meningococcal vaccine as a control.

V gene TRBV11-2 combines with J gene TRBJ1-5; D possibly corresponds to TRBD1 (6 bases). Germline lookup yields CDR1 SGHAT and CDR2 FQNNGV. Trimming removed 6 bases from V and 2 bases from J, with 14 bases in between. This CDR3 is 15 amino acids long. Here the CDR3 DNA reads TGTGCCAGCAGTTTGGGACAAGGGGGCAATCAGCCCCAGCATTTT. This translates into CASSLGQGGNQPQHF. Supplemented by reference TRBV11-2 and TRBJ1-5, the full variable domain reads EAGVAQSPRYKIIEKRQSVAFWCNPISGHATLYWYQQILGQGPKLLIQFQNNGVVDDSQLPKDRFSAERLKGVDSTLKIQPAKLEDSAVYLCASSLGQGGNQPQHFGDGTRLSIL.

V and J are TRBV30 and TRBJ2-7; 8 bases match TRBD2. V dropped 0 bases and J dropped 7; count of bases not matched to a gene: 5. The CDR3 has 13 residues. Germline lookup yields CDR1 GTSNPN and CDR2 SVGIG (reference sequence). CDR3 nucleotides: TGTGCCTGGAGTGTAGCGGGGGCCAGGGAGCAGTACTTC. It is translated as CAWSVAGAREQYF.

V is TRBV6-5 and J is TRBJ2-3; no clear D gene. Germline V CDR1 and CDR2: MNHEY, SVGAGI. CDR3 length equals 13 residues. V lost 8 bases and J lost 2, with 11 bases in between. CDR3 in amino acids: CASQHATTDTQYF. The CDR3 bases are TGTGCCAGCCAGCACGCCACCACAGATACGCAGTATTTT.

The chain joins TRBV2 to TRBJ2-7; the match to TRBD1 covers 9 bases. This CDR3 spans 15 amino acids. The V gene end was trimmed by 4 bases and the J gene end by 5 bases; junction bases not matched to a gene: 9. From germline, CDR1 is SNHLY and CDR2 FYNNEI. The CDR3 spells CASSAHGQGTDEQYF. The CDR3 nucleotides are TGTGCCAGCAGTGCCCATGGACAGGGGACAGACGAGCAGTACTTC. Together with reference TRBV2 and TRBJ2-7, the CDR3 gives the full variable domain: EPEVTQTPSHQVTQMGQEVILRCVPISNHLYFYWYRQILGQKVEFLVSFYNNEISEKSEIFDDQFSVERPDGSNFTLKIRSTKLEDSAMYFCASSAHGQGTDEQYFGPGTRLTVT.

V is TRBV18 and J is TRBJ1-1; 10 bases match TRBD1. V lost 3 bases to trimming and J lost 7 bases; unmatched junction nucleotides: 2. The CDR3 runs 13 residues. Germline CDR1 is KGHSH and CDR2 is LQKENI. CDR3 residues: CASSPGTGDEAFF. CDR3 coding DNA: TGTGCCAGCTCACCCGGGACAGGGGATGAAGCTTTCTTT.

This clone was counted a single time. V usage is TRBV28 and J usage is TRBJ2-1, with D possibly TRBD2 on 5 matching bases. CDR1 and CDR2 (germline): MDHEN, SYDVKM. With 1 base removed from V and 1 base from J, the gap between germline ends came to 8 bases. This CDR3 spans 15 amino acids. As DNA, the CDR3 is TGTGCCAGCAGTTTATCACTAGTGTCCTACAATGAGCAGTTCTTC. This translates into CASSLSLVSYNEQFF.

This chain joins TRBV29-1 and TRBJ2-3; 9 bases are a match to TRBD1. There are 18 residues in the CDR3. In germline, CDR1 is SQVTM, CDR2 ANQGSEA. The V gene end was trimmed by 5 bases and the J gene end by 1 base; junction bases not matched to a gene: 16. CDR3 sequence (DNA): TGCAGCGTTCTCCGGGACAGGGACATAGGGGCGGGCACAGATACGCAGTATTTT. This sequence encodes CSVLRDRDIGAGTDTQYF.

This clone appeared once. This chain links TRBV6-4 with TRBJ2-7; 9 bases map to TRBD2. Germline V gives CDR1 MRHNA, CDR2 SNTAGT. There are 15 residues in the CDR3. Losses at the gene ends were 5 bases for V and 6 bases for J; bases not matched to a gene: 11. The CDR3 DNA sequence: TGTGCCAGCAGTATGCGCGGGAGGGCCGGAAGCGAGCAGTACTTC. Translation: CASSMRGRAGSEQYF.

V usage is TRBV4-3 and J usage is TRBJ2-7; weak D call: TRBD2 (5 bases). The CDR3 has 15 residues. V lost 0 bases to trimming and J lost 2 bases, with 11 bases between them. The germline CDR1 and CDR2 sequences are LGHNA and YSLEER. The CDR3 sequence is CASSQDVGLTYEQYF. Written as DNA, the CDR3 is TGCGCCAGCAGCCAAGATGTCGGACTCACCTACGAGCAGTACTTC.

This clone showed up just once. The chain uses TRBV27 and TRBJ2-7; TRBD1 aligns across 7 bases. In germline, CDR1 is MNHEY, CDR2 SMNVEV (reference sequence). V was pared by 6 bases and J by 1 base, with 3 bases of the junction left unmatched. The CDR3 extends over 13 amino acids. CDR3 sequence: CASRRQGSYEQYF. The CDR3 nucleotides read TGTGCCAGCAGAAGACAGGGATCCTACGAGCAGTACTTC.

The chain carries TRBV7-9 and TRBJ2-7, with D maybe TRBD2 (6 bases). From germline, CDR1 is SEHNR and CDR2 FQNEAQ (reference sequence). This CDR3 region has 15 residues. The V end lost 1 base, the J end lost 2 bases, and 12 bases lay between the germline ends. The DNA of the CDR3 is TGTGCCAGCAGCTTAGGTGCTAGCGAGCCCTACGAGCAGTACTTC. Translating gives CASSLGASEPYEQYF.

The chain carries TRBV12-3 or TRBV12-4 and TRBJ2-5; no firm D call. This CDR3 is built from 12 residues. Trimming removed 4 bases at V and 3 bases at J, with 6 bases between. CDR3 protein: CASSWAKETQYF. The CDR3 DNA reads TGTGCCAGCAGTTGGGCGAAAGAGACCCAGTACTTC.

V and J are TRBV18 and TRBJ2-2; D gene ambiguous. Germline V gives CDR1 KGHSH, CDR2 LQKENI. Trimming cost V 4 bases and J 4 bases, with 19 bases left between them. The CDR3 is made up of 17 amino acids. CDR3 loop: CASSRDPGSRPTGELFF. CDR3 nucleotides: TGTGCCAGCTCACGGGATCCGGGTAGTCGACCCACCGGGGAGCTGTTTTTT.

This clone was recorded once. This chain joins TRBV30 and TRBJ2-1; the match to TRBD2 covers 11 bases. Trimming at V came to 0 bases and at J to 4 bases, leaving 8 bases not matched to a gene. The CDR3 runs to 17 residues. Germline loops: CDR1 GTSNPN, CDR2 SVGIG (reference sequence). The CDR3 DNA is TGTGCCTGGAGTGTACCACCCACTAGCGGGGGATACAATGAGCAGTTCTTC. This codes for CAWSVPPTSGGYNEQFF.

The chain is built from TRBV28 and TRBJ2-7; no firm D call. V was shortened by 6 bases and J by 3 bases, with 12 bases between the two germline ends. CDR1 and CDR2 from the germline V gene are MDHEN and SYDVKM. The CDR3 is made up of 13 amino acids. The CDR3 sequence: CASSRSAFYEQYF. The CDR3 bases are TGTGCCAGCAGCCGGTCGGCGTTCTACGAGCAGTACTTC.

The chain recombines TRBV15 with TRBJ1-1; D may be TRBD1 (6 bases). The CDR3 loop spans 15 amino acids. Germline assignment: CDR1 LNHNV and CDR2 YYDKDF (reference sequence). Trimming pared 4 bases from V and 1 base from J, leaving 13 bases between. The DNA of the CDR3 is TGTGCCACCAGCACCCAACAGGGCACGAACACTGAAGCTTTCTTT. This gives the protein CATSTQQGTNTEAFF.

In its sample, this clone was seen a few times. This chain links TRBV6-4 with TRBJ1-3; no reliable D call. Trimming left V 2 bases short and J 0 bases short, with 5 bases between. Germline CDR1 MRHNA, CDR2 SNTAGT. The CDR3 sequence is 14 residues long. In DNA form, the CDR3 reads TGTGCCAGCAGTGACAATTACTCTGGAAACACCATATATTTT. It encodes CASSDNYSGNTIYF.

The chain has TRBV18 and TRBJ2-6, with TRBD2 as a possible D gene (6 bases). V was clipped by 3 bases and J by 0 bases, with 18 bases between them. The germline V gene encodes CDR1 KGHSH and CDR2 LQKENI. This CDR3 has 19 amino acids. The CDR3 is CASSPGLQPPPSGANVLTF. Here the CDR3 DNA reads TGTGCCAGCTCACCGGGACTCCAACCTCCCCCCTCTGGGGCCAACGTCCTGACTTTC.